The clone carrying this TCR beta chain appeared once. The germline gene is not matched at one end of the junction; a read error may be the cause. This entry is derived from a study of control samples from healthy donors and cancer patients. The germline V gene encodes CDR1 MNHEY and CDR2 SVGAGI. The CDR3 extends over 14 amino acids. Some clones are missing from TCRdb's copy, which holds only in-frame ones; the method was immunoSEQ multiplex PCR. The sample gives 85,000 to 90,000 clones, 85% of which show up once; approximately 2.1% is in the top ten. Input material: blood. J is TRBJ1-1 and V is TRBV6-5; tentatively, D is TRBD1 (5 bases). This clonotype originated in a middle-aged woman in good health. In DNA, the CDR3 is TGTGCCAGCATTTACAGGCGGGAGAACACTGAAGCTTTCTTT. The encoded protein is CASIYRRENTEAFF.